This T cell receptor (beta chain) was sequenced in a study of technical replicates of blood from a few donors. Here immunoSEQ multiplex PCR was the method, and the copy in TCRdb shows in-frame clones only, minus some. The sample holds about 80,000 clones, 97% seen once. Germline values: CDR1 MDHEN, CDR2 SYDVKM. This CDR3 is 18 amino acids long. The junction had 18 bases not matched to a gene; V was cut back by 9 bases and J by 7 bases. This receptor was taken from a human donor in good health. The chain links TRBV28 to TRBJ2-1, with 13 nucleotides matching TRBD2. Source material: T cells isolated from PBMCs. CDR3 residues: CASKLIQPGTSGNNEQFF. CDR3 DNA: TGTGCCAGTAAATTAATCCAACCCGGGACTAGCGGGAATAATGAGCAGTTCTTC. The entire variable domain, with the rest obtained from reference TRBV28 and TRBJ2-1, is as follows: DVKVTQSSRYLVKRTGEKVFLECVQDMDHENMFWYRQDPGLGLRLIYFSYDVKMKEKGDIPEGYSVSREKKERFSLILESASTNQTSMYLCASKLIQPGTSGNNEQFFGPGTRLTVL.